These T cell receptor beta chains were read from a single sample in a study of blood T cell repertoires in COVID-19. Repertoires were generated with immunoSEQ multiplex PCR, while TCRdb's copy carries only in-frame clones and drops some. The data contain hundreds of thousands of clones, 70% to 90% of them singletons. The sample consisted of peripheral blood. All receptors come from a young woman with acute or convalescent COVID-19. Both conserved end residues are trimmed from each CDR3.

V gene: TRBV10-3; CDR3 length: 11; J gene: TRBJ1-1; CDR3 protein: AISESSGTEAF
V gene: TRBV6-5; CDR3 length: 11; J gene: TRBJ2-6; CDR3 protein: ASGGGGANVLT
V gene: TRBV9; CDR3 length: 13; J gene: TRBJ2-7; CDR3 protein: ASSVGTGGSYEQY
V gene: TRBV24-1; CDR3 length: 14; J gene: TRBJ1-3; CDR3 protein: ATSDPYRVSGNTIY
V gene: TRBV27; CDR3 length: 13; J gene: TRBJ2-7; CDR3 protein: ASSLRLAEPYEQY
V gene: TRBV7-8; CDR3 length: 8; J gene: TRBJ2-3; CDR3 protein: ASAGDTQY
V gene: TRBV7-3; CDR3 length: 11; J gene: TRBJ1-1; CDR3 protein: ASSKGQHAEAF
V gene: TRBV6-5; CDR3 length: 13; J gene: TRBJ2-1; CDR3 protein: ASSPTGTAYNEQF
V gene: TRBV9; CDR3 length: 11; J gene: TRBJ1-2; CDR3 protein: ASRGPSAEGYT
V gene: TRBV28; CDR3 length: 13; J gene: TRBJ1-1; CDR3 protein: ASSLRVWGDTEAF
V gene: TRBV29-1; CDR3 length: 14; J gene: TRBJ1-2; CDR3 protein: SAKESGTGFNYGYT
V gene: TRBV7-8; CDR3 length: 13; J gene: TRBJ2-4; CDR3 protein: ASSSYLEAKNIQY
V gene: TRBV5-4; CDR3 length: 14; J gene: TRBJ2-1; CDR3 protein: ASSLGEGAQGDEQF
V gene: TRBV5-6; CDR3 length: 13; J gene: TRBJ2-2; CDR3 protein: ASSRTSGGTGELF
V gene: TRBV6-1; CDR3 length: 14; J gene: TRBJ2-7; CDR3 protein: ASSEALAGGYYEQY
V gene: TRBV4-2; CDR3 length: 13; J gene: TRBJ2-5; CDR3 protein: ASSQEYLGPETQY
V gene: TRBV11-3; CDR3 length: 11; J gene: TRBJ2-5; CDR3 protein: ASSVRGHETQY
V gene: TRBV7-9; CDR3 length: 10; J gene: TRBJ1-1; CDR3 protein: ASSTPETEAF
V gene: TRBV4-1; CDR3 length: 12; J gene: TRBJ1-5; CDR3 protein: ASSHFGEYQPQH
V gene: TRBV5-5; CDR3 length: 13; J gene: TRBJ2-7; CDR3 protein: ASSLSAGERGEQY
V gene: TRBV12-2; CDR3 length: 18; J gene: TRBJ1-5; CDR3 protein: ASRLDHDMQGRGSNQPQH
V gene: TRBV24-1; CDR3 length: 13; J gene: TRBJ1-5; CDR3 protein: ATSDPGQGIQPQH